These 27 T cell receptor beta chains share one sample of origin, sequenced in a study of response to subunit inactivated influenza vaccine. Via MiXCR, TCRdb re-called the RT-PCR reads, giving one row per CDR3 protein. The sample has about 540,000 distinct CDR3 sequences; around 25% are singletons. The same sample was also used in a study of T cells expressing NK-cell markers. That work adds: UMI-tagged 5'RACE template switching yielded the TCR beta cDNA.

Sequences were derived from CD4+ T cells sorted from PBMCs, sampled 11 to 12 days after vaccination. The source of these receptors is a man aged 50 to 60 who received an inactivated influenza vaccine.

This clonotype turned up a few times. The J gene is TRBJ2-2, the V gene TRBV4-2, with TRBD2 identical over 15 bases. Germline-derived CDR1 and CDR2 are LGHNA and YNFKEQ. There are 18 residues in the CDR3. V shed 2 bases, J shed 5 bases, and the junction held 6 bases outside the gene matches. As DNA, the CDR3 is TGTGCCAGCAGCCAACCAGTAGGACTAGCGGGAGGGACCGGGGAGCTGTTTTTT. Translation gives CASSQPVGLAGGTGELFF.

The chain couples TRBV18 to TRBJ2-7; 7 nucleotides align to TRBD1. This CDR3 region has 13 residues. Germline V CDR1 and CDR2: KGHSH, LQKENI. J gave up 5 bases and V 6 bases, and 7 bases lay outside the gene matches. The CDR3 sequence is CASSPDRVHEQYF. The DNA of the CDR3 is TGTGCCAGCTCCCCCGACAGGGTCCACGAGCAGTACTTC.

The CDR3: CASSLGLNSNQPQHF. In DNA, the CDR3 is TGTGCCAGCAGCTTGGGCCTAAATAGCAATCAGCCCCAGCATTTT. V usage is TRBV7-9 and J usage is TRBJ1-5; D not resolved. Germline-derived CDR1 and CDR2 are SEHNR and FQNEAQ (reference sequence). The CDR3 contains 15 residues. The germline V and J ends were trimmed by 3 bases and 0 bases, with 9 bases remaining between them.

The chain links TRBV20-1 to TRBJ2-5; the match to TRBD2 covers 14 bases. CDR3 length: 16 residues. After removal of 3 bases from V and 0 bases from J, the junction contained 3 bases not matched to a gene. Germline V gene lookup returns CDR1 DFQATT and CDR2 SNEGSKA (reference sequence). CDR3 residues: CSARGLAGVYQETQYF. The CDR3 DNA is TGCAGTGCTAGGGGACTAGCGGGGGTGTACCAAGAGACCCAGTACTTC.

The chain employs TRBV12-3 or TRBV12-4 and TRBJ2-3; the match to TRBD1 covers 8 bases. V lost 3 bases to trimming and J lost 2 bases; unmatched junction nucleotides: 4. The CDR3 covers 15 residues. The CDR3 nucleotides read TGTGCCAGCAGTTTGGACAGGGCGAACACAGATACGCAGTATTTT. It is translated as CASSLDRANTDTQYF.

In this sample, this clonotype turned up a few times. The gene calls are TRBV7-2 and TRBJ2-5; D possibly corresponds to TRBD2 (6 bases). The V gene lost 1 base and the J gene lost 3 bases, with 12 bases spanning the gap. Germline V gene data show CDR1 as SGHTA and CDR2 as FQGNSA. The CDR3 is 15 residues long. DNA for the CDR3: TGTGCCAGCAGCTTAGGGGGTAGCGGTAAAGAGACCCAGTACTTC. The encoded protein is CASSLGGSGKETQYF. The full variable domain, in which reference TRBV7-2 and TRBJ2-5 provide the parts outside the CDR3, is GAGVSQSPSNKVTEKGKDVELRCDPISGHTALYWYRQSLGQGLEFLIYFQGNSAPDKSGLPSDRFSAERTGGSVSTLTIQRTQQEDSAVYLCASSLGGSGKETQYFGPGTRLLVL.

The chain is built from TRBV15 and TRBJ2-5; D call uncertain. The CDR3 extends over 14 amino acids. Trimming shortened V by 4 bases and J by 3 bases, and 12 bases separated the two germline ends. The germline CDR1 and CDR2 sequences are LNHNV and YYDKDF (reference sequence). The CDR3 is CATSIGLGKETQYF. CDR3 nucleotide sequence: TGTGCCACCAGCATAGGGCTAGGAAAAGAGACCCAGTACTTC. Full variable domain (outside the CDR3, taken from reference TRBV15 and TRBJ2-5): DAMVIQNPRYQVTQFGKPVTLSCSQTLNHNVMYWYQQKSSQAPKLLFHYYDKDFNNEADTPDNFQSRRPNTSFCFLDIRSPGLGDTAMYLCATSIGLGKETQYFGPGTRLLVL.

V is TRBV27 and J is TRBJ1-2, with TRBD1 as a possible D gene (5 bases). The germline gives CDR1 MNHEY, CDR2 SMNVEV (reference sequence). The CDR3 spans 15 residues. The V and J ends lost 2 bases and 0 bases respectively, with 10 bases between them. The CDR3 region is CASSLEGQANYGYTF. As DNA, the CDR3 is TGTGCCAGCAGTTTAGAGGGGCAGGCTAACTATGGCTACACCTTC.

This chain joins TRBV4-2 and TRBJ2-3, with 12 bases that match TRBD1. The CDR3 consists of 15 residues. CDR1 LGHNA and CDR2 YNFKEQ come from the germline V gene. J was trimmed by 6 bases and V by 3 bases; bases with no gene match: 4. The CDR3 loop is CASSQPGQGADTQYF. The CDR3 DNA reads as TGTGCCAGCAGCCAGCCGGGACAGGGGGCTGATACGCAGTATTTT.

The V gene is TRBV7-3, the J gene TRBJ2-1; 8 bases line up with TRBD2. Germline CDR1 reads SGHTA; CDR2 reads FQGTGA. J was trimmed by 2 bases and V by 5 bases; bases with no gene match: 5. The CDR3 covers 15 residues. The CDR3 DNA is TGTGCCAGCAGCCCCAAGCGGGGGACCTACAATGAGCAGTTCTTC. It specifies CASSPKRGTYNEQFF.

The chain couples TRBV19 to TRBJ1-1; D perhaps matches TRBD1 (6 bases). The CDR3 is made up of 16 amino acids. The germline V and J ends were trimmed by 4 bases and 1 base, with 16 bases remaining between them. Germline V gives CDR1 LNHDA, CDR2 SQIVND (reference sequence). CDR3 nucleotides: TGTGCCAGTAGTACGGGGACACACGGTGGGAACACTGAAGCTTTCTTT. Translation: CASSTGTHGGNTEAFF.

This chain links TRBV11-2 with TRBJ2-2; D is possibly TRBD2 (5 bases). The CDR3 sequence is 14 residues long. Germline loops: CDR1 SGHAT, CDR2 FQNNGV. V lost 5 bases, J lost 7 bases, and 14 bases lay in between. CDR3 sequence: CASSLSSGGGELFF. As DNA, the CDR3 is TGTGCCAGCAGCCTCTCGTCAGGAGGCGGGGAGCTGTTTTTT.

This clonotype was counted ten times or more. The V call is TRBV5-1, the J call TRBJ2-5; no clear D. V shed 4 bases and J shed 2 bases, with 9 bases lying between them. Germline CDR1 is SGHRS and CDR2 is YFSETQ. This CDR3 has 13 residues. This chain's CDR3 is CASSGRQQETQYF. The CDR3 DNA reads as TGCGCCAGCAGCGGTAGGCAGCAAGAGACCCAGTACTTC.

This clonotype was seen ten or more times. V is TRBV11-2 and J is TRBJ2-4; the match to TRBD2 covers 12 bases. The CDR3 extends over 18 amino acids. Per germline, CDR1 SGHAT and CDR2 FQNNGV. V lost 2 bases and J lost 0; bases outside the gene matches: 5. Here the CDR3 reads CASSLRLAGELAKNIQYF. The DNA for the CDR3 is TGTGCCAGCAGCTTACGACTAGCGGGGGAACTAGCCAAAAACATTCAGTACTTC.

There are a few counts of this clonotype. V usage is TRBV7-9 and J usage is TRBJ1-3; unclear D gene. Trimming took off 5 bases at V and 4 bases at J, with 6 bases between the two ends. Germline CDR1 reads SEHNR; CDR2 reads FQNEAQ (reference sequence). The CDR3 runs 12 residues. The CDR3 here is CASSARGNTIYF. The CDR3 bases are TGTGCCAGCAGCGCCAGAGGAAACACCATATATTTT.

This clonotype was observed a few times. This may be a read error, as it is one base from a much larger clone. The chain recombines TRBV12-3 or TRBV12-4 with TRBJ1-5; D gene ambiguous. The CDR3 is made up of 12 amino acids. V lost 3 bases and J 4 bases, leaving 4 bases between the germline ends. CDR3 coding DNA: TGTGCCAGCAGTTTGTGGAATCAGCCCCAGCATTTT. Amino acids: CASSLWNQPQHF.

The chain carries TRBV28 and TRBJ2-3; TRBD2 matches 14 bases. The CDR3 is made up of 18 amino acids. With V trimmed by 6 bases and J by 5 bases, 13 bases remained unmatched. The germline gives CDR1 MDHEN, CDR2 SYDVKM. CDR3 nucleotide sequence: TGTGCCAGCAGGAACTCGGGACTAGCGGGAGTAGGAGGAGATACGCAGTATTTT. Protein: CASRNSGLAGVGGDTQYF.

This clonotype was recorded only once. The CDR3 coding sequence is TGTGCCAGCAGATCCCTAGGCGGGCAGCGGTACAATGAGCAGTTCTTC. Protein sequence: CASRSLGGQRYNEQFF. This sequence joins TRBV6-1 and TRBJ2-1; D is perhaps TRBD2 (5 bases). V was pared by 6 bases and J by 4 bases, with 19 bases between. This CDR3 has 16 amino acids. Germline-derived CDR1 and CDR2 are MNHNS and SASEGT.

The rearrangement joins TRBV12-3 or TRBV12-4 to TRBJ2-1; D not resolved. Between the trimmed V and J ends, which lost 2 bases and 4 bases, there was a span of 9 bases. The CDR3 contains 14 residues. The CDR3 DNA sequence: TGTGCCAGCAGTTTAACTTGGGCGTACAATGAGCAGTTCTTC. Translated: CASSLTWAYNEQFF.

This clonotype was picked up a small number of times. The V and J genes are TRBV29-1 and TRBJ2-2; 11 nucleotides align to TRBD2. The CDR3 consists of 15 residues. Germline assignment: CDR1 SQVTM and CDR2 ANQGSEA. V shed 7 bases, J shed 1 base, and the junction held 5 bases outside the gene matches. CDR3 region: CSAAGTSGNTGELFF. The CDR3 nucleotides are TGCAGCGCCGCCGGGACTAGCGGGAACACCGGGGAGCTGTTTTTT.

This clonotype has more than one count but fewer than ten. This CDR3 reads CASSLLSAATSTDTQYF. CDR3 DNA: TGCGCCAGCAGCTTGTTATCAGCGGCGACTAGCACAGATACGCAGTATTTT. The gene calls are TRBV5-1 and TRBJ2-3, with D possibly matching TRBD2 (5 bases). V was cut by 1 base and J by 0 bases, with 15 bases left in between. Germline V gives CDR1 SGHRS, CDR2 YFSETQ. CDR3 length equals 17 residues.

The chain has TRBV20-1 and TRBJ2-2; D not resolved. The CDR3 loop spans 15 amino acids. The V end was cut by 7 bases, the J end by 0 bases, with 15 bases between. The germline CDR1 and CDR2 sequences are DFQATT and SNEGSKA (reference sequence). The CDR3 loop is CSVPPAYANTGELFF. The CDR3 coding sequence is TGCAGTGTCCCACCCGCGTATGCGAACACCGGGGAGCTGTTTTTT.

The chain is built from TRBV28 and TRBJ2-1, with a weak D call TRBD2 (5 bases). Germline V CDR1 and CDR2: MDHEN, SYDVKM. CDR3 size: 14 residues. The V end lost 1 base, the J end lost 9 bases, and 13 bases lay between the germline ends. The CDR3, as DNA: TGTGCCAGCAGTTTATCCGATTTTGGGAGTGAGCAGTTCTTC. Protein product: CASSLSDFGSEQFF.

This clonotype was counted a few times. This chain uses TRBV12-3 or TRBV12-4 with TRBJ2-7, with D hard to call. This CDR3 has 14 residues. Trimming shortened V by 6 bases and J by 0 bases, and 12 bases separated the two germline ends. The CDR3 DNA reads TGTGCCAGCAGCCAAACCGGGCTCTCCTACGAGCAGTACTTC. It codes for CASSQTGLSYEQYF.

This clonotype was picked up a small number of times. V usage is TRBV29-1 and J usage is TRBJ2-3, with TRBD1 matching over 8 bases. The CDR3 is 15 amino acids. With 6 bases clipped from V and 0 bases from J, the junction kept 8 bases outside the gene matches. Germline CDR1 reads SQVTM; CDR2 reads ANQGSEA. The CDR3 loop reads CSVLYRTGSTDTQYF. The CDR3 bases are TGCAGCGTCCTTTACCGGACAGGGAGCACAGATACGCAGTATTTT.

The chain couples TRBV4-3 to TRBJ2-2; 9 nucleotides line up with TRBD1. The CDR3 sequence is 16 residues long. The V segment lost 4 bases and the J segment 1 base; nucleotides outside the gene matches: 4. Germline V gene sequence: CDR1 LGHNA, CDR2 YSLEER. This chain's CDR3 is CASSRVTGGNTGELFF. DNA for the CDR3: TGCGCCAGCAGCCGGGTGACAGGGGGGAACACCGGGGAGCTGTTTTTT.

CDR3 protein: CASTCSGRAEGEQFF. CDR3 sequence (DNA): TGCGCCAGCACATGTAGCGGGAGGGCCGAGGGTGAGCAGTTCTTC. V usage is TRBV10-1 and J usage is TRBJ2-1; 11 nucleotides align to TRBD2. V lost 7 bases, J lost 9 bases, and 11 bases stayed unmatched. The CDR3 loop spans 15 amino acids. Germline V CDR1 and CDR2: WNHNN, SYGVQD (reference sequence).